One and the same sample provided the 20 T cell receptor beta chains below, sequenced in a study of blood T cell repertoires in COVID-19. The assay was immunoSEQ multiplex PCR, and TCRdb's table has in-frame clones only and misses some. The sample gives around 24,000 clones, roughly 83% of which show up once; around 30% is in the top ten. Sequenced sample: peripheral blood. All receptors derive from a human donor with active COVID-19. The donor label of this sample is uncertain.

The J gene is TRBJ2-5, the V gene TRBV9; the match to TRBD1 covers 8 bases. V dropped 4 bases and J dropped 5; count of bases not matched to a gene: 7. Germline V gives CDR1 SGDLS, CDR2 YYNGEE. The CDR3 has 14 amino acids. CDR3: CASSPGTGWETQYF. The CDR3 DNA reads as TGTGCCAGCAGCCCCGGGACAGGCTGGGAGACCCAGTACTTC.

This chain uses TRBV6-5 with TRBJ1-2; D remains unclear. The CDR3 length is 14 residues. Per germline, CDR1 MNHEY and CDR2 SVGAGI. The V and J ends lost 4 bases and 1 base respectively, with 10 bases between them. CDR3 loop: CASSFSQHNYGYTF. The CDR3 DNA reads TGTGCCAGCAGTTTCTCACAGCATAACTATGGCTACACCTTC.

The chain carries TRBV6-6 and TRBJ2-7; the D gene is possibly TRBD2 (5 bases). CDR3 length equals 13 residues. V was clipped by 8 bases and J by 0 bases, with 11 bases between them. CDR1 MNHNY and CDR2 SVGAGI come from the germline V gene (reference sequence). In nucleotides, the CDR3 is TGTGCCAGCGGCCTCGGGGTCTCCTACGAGCAGTACTTC. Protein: CASGLGVSYEQYF.

The CDR3: CASSWTGTDTQYF. The CDR3 region has the DNA TGCGCCAGCAGTTGGACAGGGACAGATACGCAGTATTTT. The chain is built from TRBV5-1 and TRBJ2-3, with 8 bases identical to TRBD1. J lost 3 bases, V lost 5 bases, and 2 bases had no gene match. The V gene's germline CDR1 is SGHRS and CDR2 YFSETQ. The CDR3 has 13 amino acids.

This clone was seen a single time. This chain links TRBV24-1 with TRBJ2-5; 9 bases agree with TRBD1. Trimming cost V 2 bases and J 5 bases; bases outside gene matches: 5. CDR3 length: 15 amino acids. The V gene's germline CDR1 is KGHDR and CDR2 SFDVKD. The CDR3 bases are TGTGCCACCAGTGATTCCACAGGGGGCAGGGAGACCCAGTACTTC. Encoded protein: CATSDSTGGRETQYF.

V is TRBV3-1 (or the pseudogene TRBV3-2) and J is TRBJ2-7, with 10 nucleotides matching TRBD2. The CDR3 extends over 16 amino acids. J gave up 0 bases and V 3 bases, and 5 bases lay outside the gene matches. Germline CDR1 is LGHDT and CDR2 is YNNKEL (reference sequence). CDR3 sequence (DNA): TGTGCCAGCAGCCAGACAGCGGGAGGGAGCTCCTACGAGCAGTACTTC. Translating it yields CASSQTAGGSSYEQYF.

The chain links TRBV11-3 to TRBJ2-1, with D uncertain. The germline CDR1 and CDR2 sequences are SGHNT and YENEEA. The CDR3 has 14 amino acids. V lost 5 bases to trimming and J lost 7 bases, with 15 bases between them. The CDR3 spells CASSLGNVLNEQFF. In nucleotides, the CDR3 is TGTGCCAGCAGCCTCGGTAACGTTCTGAATGAGCAGTTCTTC.

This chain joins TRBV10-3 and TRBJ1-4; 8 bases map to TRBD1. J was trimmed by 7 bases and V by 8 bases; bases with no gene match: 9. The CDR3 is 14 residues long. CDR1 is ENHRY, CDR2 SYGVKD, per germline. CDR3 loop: CAIGGTGGTEKLFF. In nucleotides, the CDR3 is TGTGCCATCGGGGGTACAGGGGGTACTGAAAAACTGTTTTTT.

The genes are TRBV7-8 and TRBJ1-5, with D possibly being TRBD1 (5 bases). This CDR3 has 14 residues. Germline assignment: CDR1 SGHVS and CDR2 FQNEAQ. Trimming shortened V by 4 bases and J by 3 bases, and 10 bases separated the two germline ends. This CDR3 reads CASSSPGINQPQHF. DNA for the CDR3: TGTGCCAGCAGCTCTCCAGGGATCAATCAGCCCCAGCATTTT.

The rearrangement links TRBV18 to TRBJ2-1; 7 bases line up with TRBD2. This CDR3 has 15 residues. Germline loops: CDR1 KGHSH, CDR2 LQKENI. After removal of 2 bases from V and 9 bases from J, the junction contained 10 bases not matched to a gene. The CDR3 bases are TGTGCCAGCTCACCAGAGTGGGGTAGCGGGTCTGAGCAGTTCTTC. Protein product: CASSPEWGSGSEQFF.

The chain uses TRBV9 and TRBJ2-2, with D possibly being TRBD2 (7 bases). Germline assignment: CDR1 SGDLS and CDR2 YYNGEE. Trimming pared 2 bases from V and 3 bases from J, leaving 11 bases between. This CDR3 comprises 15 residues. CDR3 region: CASSVRGGDTGELFF. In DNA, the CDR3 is TGTGCCAGCAGCGTCAGGGGAGGGGACACCGGGGAGCTGTTTTTT. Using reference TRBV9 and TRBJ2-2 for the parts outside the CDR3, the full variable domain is DSGVTQTPKHLITATGQRVTLRCSPRSGDLSVYWYQQSLDQGLQFLIQYYNGEERAKGNILERFSAQQFPDLHSELNLSSLELGDSALYFCASSVRGGDTGELFFGEGSRLTVL.

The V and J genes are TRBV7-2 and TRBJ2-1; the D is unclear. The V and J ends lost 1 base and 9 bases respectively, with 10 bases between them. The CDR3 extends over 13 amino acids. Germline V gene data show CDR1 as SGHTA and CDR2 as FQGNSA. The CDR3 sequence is CASSLVGGVEQFF. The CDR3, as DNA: TGTGCCAGCAGCTTAGTCGGCGGAGTTGAGCAGTTCTTC.

The DNA of the CDR3 is TGTGCCAGAAGCCATGACCCCCCGGGGGACTACGAGCAGTACTTC. Translating it yields CARSHDPPGDYEQYF. The chain links TRBV7-5 to TRBJ2-7; TRBD2 was called by the table and not checked on the DNA. TRBV7-5 is reported as a pseudogene. The CDR3 is made up of 15 amino acids.

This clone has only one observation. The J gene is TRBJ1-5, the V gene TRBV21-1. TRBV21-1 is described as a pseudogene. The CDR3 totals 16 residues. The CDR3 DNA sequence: TGTGCCAGCAGCAAAGTTGCGGCCCTGAACAATCAGCCCCAGCATTTT. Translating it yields CASSKVAALNNQPQHF.

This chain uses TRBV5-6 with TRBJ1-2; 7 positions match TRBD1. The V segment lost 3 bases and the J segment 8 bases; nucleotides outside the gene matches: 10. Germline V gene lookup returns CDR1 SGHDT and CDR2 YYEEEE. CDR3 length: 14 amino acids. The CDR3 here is CASSWLDRVGGYTF. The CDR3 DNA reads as TGTGCCAGCAGCTGGTTAGACAGGGTTGGCGGCTACACCTTC. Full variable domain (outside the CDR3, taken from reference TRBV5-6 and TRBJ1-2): DAGVTQSPTHLIKTRGQQVTLRCSPKSGHDTVSWYQQALGQGPQFIFQYYEEEERQRGNFPDRFSGHQFPNYSSELNVNALLLGDSALYLCASSWLDRVGGYTFGSGTRLTVV.

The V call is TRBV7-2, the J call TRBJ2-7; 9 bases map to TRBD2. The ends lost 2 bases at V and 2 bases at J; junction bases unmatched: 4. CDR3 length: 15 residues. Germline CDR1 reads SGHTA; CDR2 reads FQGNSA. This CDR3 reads CASSLSLAGPYEQYF. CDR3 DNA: TGTGCCAGCAGCTTAAGTCTAGCGGGACCCTACGAGCAGTACTTC.

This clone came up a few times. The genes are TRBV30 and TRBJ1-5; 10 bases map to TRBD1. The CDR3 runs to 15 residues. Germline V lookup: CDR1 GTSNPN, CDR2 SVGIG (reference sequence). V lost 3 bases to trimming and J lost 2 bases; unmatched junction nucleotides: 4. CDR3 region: CAWSVGTGGNQPQHF. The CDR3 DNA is TGTGCCTGGAGCGTCGGGACAGGGGGCAATCAGCCCCAGCATTTT. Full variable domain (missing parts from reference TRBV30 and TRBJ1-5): SQTIHQWPATLVQPVGSPLSLECTVEGTSNPNLYWYRQAAGRGLQLLFYSVGIGQISSEVPQNLSASRPQDRQFILSSKKLLLSDSGFYLCAWSVGTGGNQPQHFGDGTRLSIL.

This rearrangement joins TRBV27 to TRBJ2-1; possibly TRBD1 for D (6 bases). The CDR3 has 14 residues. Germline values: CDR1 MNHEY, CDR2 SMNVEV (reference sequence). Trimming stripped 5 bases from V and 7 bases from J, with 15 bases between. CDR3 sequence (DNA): TGTGCCAGCAGTGCCCGGCAGGGGTATAATGAGCAGTTCTTC. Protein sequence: CASSARQGYNEQFF.

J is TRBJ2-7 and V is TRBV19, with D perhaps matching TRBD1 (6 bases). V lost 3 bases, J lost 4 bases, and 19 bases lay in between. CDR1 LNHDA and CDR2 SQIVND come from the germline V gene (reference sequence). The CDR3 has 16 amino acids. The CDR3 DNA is TGTGCCAGTAGTATGCAAATGGCAGGGGCCTCTTACGAGCAGTACTTC. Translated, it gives CASSMQMAGASYEQYF.

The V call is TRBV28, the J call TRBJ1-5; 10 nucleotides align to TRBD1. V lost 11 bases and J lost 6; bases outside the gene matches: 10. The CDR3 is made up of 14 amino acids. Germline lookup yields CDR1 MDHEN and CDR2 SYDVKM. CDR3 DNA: TGTGCCGGATCGAGGGGACAGGGGTTTCAGCCCCAGCATTTT. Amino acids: CAGSRGQGFQPQHF.